What follows are 14 T cell receptor beta chains derived from one specimen sequenced in a study of cytomegalovirus exposure and HLA in healthy donors. Researchers ran the PCR with 60 Vbeta and 13 Jbeta primers. The data were produced by immunoSEQ multiplex PCR, yet TCRdb's version contains in-frame clones alone and is incomplete. The table includes roughly 140,000 clones, roughly 80% detected once. Source material: PBMCs. The receptors stem from a man between 35 and 55 years old in good health and CMV-seropositive.

This clone was picked up a small number of times. The V gene is TRBV19, the J gene TRBJ2-3, with 9 positions matching TRBD1. After removal of 4 bases from V and 1 base from J, the junction contained 3 bases not matched to a gene. Germline V CDR1 and CDR2: LNHDA, SQIVND (reference sequence). The CDR3 length is 15 residues. The CDR3 sequence is CASSTRTGGTDTQYF. In DNA, the CDR3 is TGTGCCAGTAGTACACGGACAGGGGGCACAGATACGCAGTATTTT.

This rearrangement joins TRBV2 to TRBJ2-7, with a weak D call TRBD1 (6 bases). CDR1 and CDR2 from the germline V gene are SNHLY and FYNNEI. There are 13 residues in the CDR3. V dropped 6 bases and J dropped 1 base, with 10 bases sitting between them. CDR3: CASSDGTSYEQYF. CDR3 DNA sequence: TGTGCCAGCAGCGACGGGACATCCTACGAGCAGTACTTC.

The chain links TRBV18 to TRBJ2-1; D not resolved. CDR3 length: 12 amino acids. Trimming took off 4 bases at V and 5 bases at J, with 6 bases between the two ends. Germline assignment: CDR1 KGHSH and CDR2 LQKENI. CDR3 nucleotides: TGTGCCAGCTCACTTGGAGACAATGAGCAGTTCTTC. This translates into CASSLGDNEQFF.

The rearrangement joins TRBV9 to TRBJ2-7; 7 bases line up with TRBD1. The CDR3 sequence is 14 residues long. The V segment lost 3 bases and the J segment 7 bases; nucleotides outside the gene matches: 10. The V gene's germline CDR1 is SGDLS and CDR2 YYNGEE. The CDR3 reads CASSGGGQMGEQYF. The CDR3 DNA is TGTGCCAGCAGCGGTGGGGGACAGATGGGTGAGCAGTACTTC. The variable domain in full, with the rest retrieved from reference TRBV9 and TRBJ2-7, is DSGVTQTPKHLITATGQRVTLRCSPRSGDLSVYWYQQSLDQGLQFLIQYYNGEERAKGNILERFSAQQFPDLHSELNLSSLELGDSALYFCASSGGGQMGEQYFGPGTRLTVT.

In nucleotides, the CDR3 is TGTGCCAGCAGTGCTTCCTCGCAGGTTTCAGCAGCTGAAGCTTTCTTT. It is translated as CASSASSQVSAAEAFF. V and J are TRBV2 and TRBJ1-1; unclear D gene. The germline V gene has CDR1 SNHLY and CDR2 FYNNEI. V was pared by 4 bases and J by 6 bases, with 21 bases between. There are 16 residues in the CDR3.

The CDR3 nucleotides are TGTGCCAGCAGCTTGGACAGGGCGGGAAATGAGCAGTTCTTC. Translation: CASSLDRAGNEQFF. The V gene is TRBV7-9, the J gene TRBJ2-1; 8 nucleotides match TRBD1. V gave up 3 bases and J gave up 7 bases; unmatched junction bases: 5. This CDR3 contains 14 residues. Germline CDR1 SEHNR, CDR2 FQNEAQ (reference sequence).

The chain uses TRBV25-1 and TRBJ2-5; 7 nucleotides match TRBD1. V gave up 3 bases and J gave up 5 bases; unmatched junction bases: 3. The CDR3 has 13 amino acids. Germline CDR1 reads MGHDK; CDR2 reads SYGVNS. CDR3 loop: CASSDRTGETQYF. The CDR3 DNA follows: TGTGCCAGCAGTGATAGGACAGGCGAGACCCAGTACTTC.

The rearrangement uses TRBV7-6 and TRBJ1-1, with TRBD1 matching over 10 bases. V shed 1 base and J 0 bases; nucleotides not matched to a gene: 5. This CDR3 contains 17 residues. CDR1 SGHVS and CDR2 FNYEAQ come from the germline V gene. The CDR3 region is CASSLERTGGLNTEAFF. Here the CDR3 DNA reads TGTGCCAGCAGCTTAGAAAGGACAGGGGGTCTGAACACTGAAGCTTTCTTT.

The rearrangement joins TRBV9 to TRBJ2-5; D may be TRBD2 (6 bases). Germline CDR1 is SGDLS and CDR2 is YYNGEE. The CDR3 has 14 residues. Trimming took 0 bases from V and 5 from J, leaving 11 bases between them. CDR3: CASSVGRGGETQYF. Here the CDR3 DNA reads TGTGCCAGCAGCGTAGGGAGGGGCGGGGAGACCCAGTACTTC.

This chain links TRBV6-6 with TRBJ2-3, with a weak D call TRBD2 (6 bases). Germline loops: CDR1 MNHNY, CDR2 SVGAGI (reference sequence). V lost 7 bases, J lost 0 bases, and 11 bases lay in between. This CDR3 spans 14 amino acids. The DNA of the CDR3 is TGTGCCAGCACGAGTAGCGGTAGCACAGATACGCAGTATTTT. This encodes CASTSSGSTDTQYF.

The chain links TRBV5-8 to TRBJ1-4; perhaps TRBD1 as D (5 bases). The CDR3 consists of 15 residues. The germline V and J ends were trimmed by 4 bases and 5 bases, with 15 bases remaining between them. Germline assignment: CDR1 SGHTS and CDR2 YDEGEE. CDR3 nucleotide sequence: TGTGCCAGCAGCCCCGGGGAGGGGATGAATGAAAAACTGTTTTTT. This gives the protein CASSPGEGMNEKLFF.

In this sample, this clone turned up once. This chain joins TRBV7-9 and TRBJ1-4; TRBD1 is a possible D gene (6 bases). This CDR3 spans 15 amino acids. Trimming stripped 3 bases from V and 8 bases from J, with 16 bases between. Germline V gene data show CDR1 as SEHNR and CDR2 as FQNEAQ (reference sequence). DNA for the CDR3: TGTGCCAGCAGCTTCGATCTGGGGGCGCAAGAAAAACTGTTTTTT. It specifies CASSFDLGAQEKLFF.

The rearrangement joins TRBV6-6 to TRBJ1-5; D remains ambiguous. V was clipped by 4 bases and J by 5 bases, with 6 bases between them. The germline V gene encodes CDR1 MNHNY and CDR2 SVGAGI (reference sequence). CDR3 length: 12 residues. This CDR3 reads CASSSPDQPQHF. The CDR3 DNA sequence: TGTGCCAGCAGTTCGCCGGATCAGCCCCAGCATTTT.

This chain uses TRBV7-9 with TRBJ2-7; D ambiguous. The CDR3 consists of 12 residues. Germline CDR1 SEHNR, CDR2 FQNEAQ (reference sequence). With 6 bases removed from V and 5 bases from J, the gap between germline ends came to 11 bases. The CDR3 DNA reads TGTGCCAGCAGTCCCGACTGGAACGAGCAGTACTTC. This codes for CASSPDWNEQYF.